These 22 T cell receptor beta chains were sequenced from one sample in a study of blood T cell repertoires in COVID-19. The assay was immunoSEQ multiplex PCR, and TCRdb's table has in-frame clones only and misses some. The table records more than 95,000 clones, 70% to 85% of them present only once. Sequencing was carried out using peripheral blood. The receptors here all came from a man aged 45-65 years with acute or convalescent COVID-19.

V usage is TRBV9 and J usage is TRBJ2-1; 11 nucleotides align to TRBD2. CDR1 is SGDLS, CDR2 YYNGEE, per germline. The CDR3 runs 17 residues. Germline trimming cut 0 bases from V and 3 bases from J; bases unmatched to any gene: 5. CDR3: CASSVASGLADYNEQFF. The CDR3 coding sequence is TGTGCCAGCAGCGTAGCCTCGGGACTAGCGGACTACAATGAGCAGTTCTTC.

The chain has TRBV19 and TRBJ2-2, with D maybe TRBD2 (6 bases). CDR3 size: 17 residues. V was shortened by 0 bases and J by 5 bases, with 16 bases between the two germline ends. Germline CDR1 reads LNHDA; CDR2 reads SQIVND (reference sequence). DNA for the CDR3: TGTGCCAGTAGTATAGACCCACCGGGAGTAATAACCGGGGAGCTGTTTTTT. It yields the protein CASSIDPPGVITGELFF.

The chain has TRBV7-9 and TRBJ2-7; TRBD1 aligns across 7 bases. CDR1 is SEHNR and CDR2 is FQNEAQ in the germline V gene (reference sequence). Trimming at V came to 6 bases and at J to 3 bases, leaving 5 bases not matched to a gene. The length of the CDR3 is 13 residues. DNA for the CDR3: TGTGCCAGCAGTCGAGACAGGGTCTACGAGCAGTACTTC. This codes for CASSRDRVYEQYF. Complete variable domain (other parts from reference TRBV7-9 and TRBJ2-7): DTGVSQNPRHKITKRGQNVTFRCDPISEHNRLYWYRQTLGQGPEFLTYFQNEAQLEKSRLLSDRFSAERPKGSFSTLEIQRTEQGDSAMYLCASSRDRVYEQYFGPGTRLTVT.

This clone was found once. The chain couples TRBV28 to TRBJ2-2, with D unresolved. Trimming removed 7 bases at V and 7 bases at J, with 4 bases between. The germline gives CDR1 MDHEN, CDR2 SYDVKM. The length of the CDR3 is 10 residues. CDR3 sequence reads: CASNGGELFF. Here the CDR3 DNA reads TGTGCCAGCAACGGCGGGGAGCTGTTTTTT.

The rearrangement uses TRBV19 and TRBJ1-4; D may be TRBD1 (6 bases). The CDR3 sequence is 13 residues long. Germline CDR1 LNHDA, CDR2 SQIVND (reference sequence). V lost 7 bases to trimming and J lost 8 bases, with 14 bases between them. The CDR3 spells CASMGQGSEKLFF. The CDR3 DNA sequence: TGTGCCAGTATGGGTCAGGGGAGCGAAAAACTGTTTTTT.

This rearrangement joins TRBV7-2 to TRBJ2-7, with 9 bases matching TRBD2. The CDR3 totals 15 residues. Looked up from germline, CDR1 is SGHTA and CDR2 is FQGNSA. V was pared by 2 bases and J by 3 bases, with 5 bases of the junction left unmatched. The DNA for the CDR3 is TGTGCCAGCAGCTTAACCGGGACTAGCATCTACGAGCAGTACTTC. Protein sequence: CASSLTGTSIYEQYF.

V usage is TRBV18 and J usage is TRBJ2-1; 9 nucleotides align to TRBD2. Germline V gene lookup returns CDR1 KGHSH and CDR2 LQKENI. V gave up 1 base and J gave up 5 bases; unmatched junction bases: 9. The CDR3 length is 17 residues. CDR3 loop: CASSPLFSGRGDNEQFF. Here the CDR3 DNA reads TGTGCCAGCTCACCACTCTTTAGCGGGAGAGGGGACAATGAGCAGTTCTTC.

This clone was detected only a few times. The V call is TRBV28, the J call TRBJ2-1, with a tentative D call TRBD2 (6 bases). The ends were cut back, 7 bases at V and 4 bases at J, with 14 bases in the middle. The CDR3 has 14 residues. Germline V lookup: CDR1 MDHEN, CDR2 SYDVKM. The CDR3 DNA follows: TGTGCCAGCAACGGGGCGGGACCATACAATGAGCAGTTCTTC. Protein product: CASNGAGPYNEQFF.

The V gene is TRBV5-1, the J gene TRBJ1-2; unclear D gene. V was trimmed by 4 bases and J by 0 bases, leaving 19 bases between them. Germline-derived CDR1 and CDR2 are SGHRS and YFSETQ. The CDR3 extends over 17 amino acids. The CDR3 region is CASSPGDGPVANYGYTF. The CDR3 nucleotides are TGCGCCAGCAGCCCGGGTGACGGCCCAGTAGCTAACTATGGCTACACCTTC.

This clone was recorded a few times. The rearrangement links TRBV9 to TRBJ1-5, with 8 bases aligning to TRBD1. J lost 3 bases, V lost 1 base, and 3 bases had no gene match. The CDR3 contains 15 residues. Germline CDR1 reads SGDLS; CDR2 reads YYNGEE. In nucleotides, the CDR3 is TGTGCCAGCAGCGTATCACAGGGGGACAATCAGCCCCAGCATTTT. Protein product: CASSVSQGDNQPQHF.

The V and J genes are TRBV14 and TRBJ1-6; TRBD1 matches at 9 bases. The CDR3 runs 16 residues. Trimming cost V 4 bases and J 7 bases; bases outside gene matches: 8. CDR1 SGHDN and CDR2 FVKESK come from the germline V gene. For the CDR3, the DNA is TGTGCCAGCAGCCCCGGGACAGGGTTATACAATTCACCCCTCCACTTT. It encodes CASSPGTGLYNSPLHF.

The J gene is TRBJ1-2, the V gene TRBV6-5, with 7 bases that match TRBD1. The trim removed 6 bases at V and 4 bases at J, leaving 2 bases unmatched. CDR3 size: 12 residues. Germline V gives CDR1 MNHEY, CDR2 SVGAGI. The CDR3 is CASSRDSYGYTF. The DNA of the CDR3 is TGTGCCAGCAGCCGGGACAGCTATGGCTACACCTTC.

The chain is built from TRBV5-1 and TRBJ1-3, with D possibly matching TRBD1 (6 bases). This CDR3 region has 17 residues. Germline V gene data show CDR1 as SGHRS and CDR2 as YFSETQ. Trimming removed 0 bases at V and 0 bases at J, with 13 bases between. This CDR3 is CASSLGDILSSGNTIYF. Here the CDR3 DNA reads TGCGCCAGCAGCTTGGGGGACATCCTGAGCTCTGGAAACACCATATATTTT.

This clone showed up just a few times. The chain uses TRBV18 and TRBJ2-5, with D uncertain. The germline CDR1 and CDR2 sequences are KGHSH and LQKENI. The CDR3 spans 14 residues. V lost 0 bases, J lost 2 bases, and 7 bases lay in between. The CDR3 here is CASSPPSQQETQYF. DNA for the CDR3: TGTGCCAGCTCACCACCGTCTCAGCAAGAGACCCAGTACTTC.

The chain combines TRBV10-2 with TRBJ2-3; the match to TRBD1 covers 9 bases. The CDR3 totals 15 residues. The junction had 5 bases not matched to a gene; V was cut back by 4 bases and J by 3 bases. The germline V gene encodes CDR1 WSHSY and CDR2 SAAADI. CDR3: CASSGTGASTDTQYF. CDR3 coding DNA: TGCGCCAGCAGTGGGACAGGGGCCTCTACAGATACGCAGTATTTT.

By share, this clone counts as medium-sized. The chain recombines TRBV7-9 with TRBJ1-1, with 9 positions matching TRBD1. J lost 7 bases, V lost 1 base, and 4 bases had no gene match. The CDR3 length is 14 residues. Germline CDR1 and CDR2: SEHNR and FQNEAQ (reference sequence). The CDR3 DNA reads TGTGCCAGCAGCTTAGAGTGGGACAGGGATGAAGCTTTCTTT. It is translated as CASSLEWDRDEAFF. Using reference TRBV7-9 and TRBJ1-1 for the parts outside the CDR3, the full variable domain is DTGVSQNPRHKITKRGQNVTFRCDPISEHNRLYWYRQTLGQGPEFLTYFQNEAQLEKSRLLSDRFSAERPKGSFSTLEIQRTEQGDSAMYLCASSLEWDRDEAFFGQGTRLTVV.

The CDR3 is CSVVGTGSGYEQYF. CDR3 in DNA: TGCAGCGTTGTCGGGACAGGGTCTGGCTACGAGCAGTACTTC. The chain couples TRBV29-1 to TRBJ2-7; the match to TRBD1 covers 9 bases. The CDR3 runs 14 residues. Germline loops: CDR1 SQVTM, CDR2 ANQGSEA. V lost 4 bases, J lost 3 bases, and 7 bases stayed unmatched.

V gene TRBV7-6 combines with J gene TRBJ1-1, with a tentative D call TRBD1 (5 bases). This CDR3 has 15 residues. Germline-derived CDR1 and CDR2 are SGHVS and FNYEAQ. V was pared by 5 bases and J by 0 bases, with 13 bases between. The DNA of the CDR3 is TGTGCCAGCAGCGGTGACAGACCCATGAACACTGAAGCTTTCTTT. Translation gives CASSGDRPMNTEAFF.

The chain carries TRBV29-1 and TRBJ2-2; 9 bases align to TRBD1. This CDR3 region has 13 residues. In germline, CDR1 is SQVTM, CDR2 ANQGSEA. The V and J ends lost 6 bases and 6 bases, in that order; junction bases with no gene match: 5. This chain's CDR3 is CSVDTGGSGELFF. The CDR3 DNA follows: TGCAGCGTGGATACAGGGGGCTCCGGGGAGCTGTTTTTT.

This clone was detected ten times or more. Other DNA sequences in this specimen translate into the identical CDR3. The rearrangement uses TRBV30 and TRBJ2-7; TRBD1 aligns across 10 bases. The CDR3 loop spans 14 amino acids. Germline V gene lookup returns CDR1 GTSNPN and CDR2 SVGIG (reference sequence). V gave up 0 bases and J gave up 3 bases; unmatched junction bases: 2. CDR3 region: CAWSVGQGGYEQYF. The CDR3, as DNA: TGTGCCTGGAGTGTCGGACAGGGGGGCTACGAGCAGTACTTC.

The chain joins TRBV5-5 to TRBJ1-5; tentative D call: TRBD1 (5 bases). There are 15 residues in the CDR3. Trimming pared 0 bases from V and 6 bases from J, leaving 13 bases between. Looked up from germline, CDR1 is SGHKS and CDR2 is YYEKEE (reference sequence). The CDR3 sequence is CASSLARVVGQPQHF. The CDR3 DNA sequence: TGTGCCAGCAGCTTGGCCAGGGTGGTGGGTCAGCCCCAGCATTTT.

CDR3 sequence (DNA): TGTGCCAGCCGCAGACTAGGGAGCACAGATACGCAGTATTTT. The encoded protein is CASRRLGSTDTQYF. The V call is TRBV28, the J call TRBJ2-3, with D possibly matching TRBD2 (6 bases). The CDR3 is 14 residues long. V shed 8 bases and J shed 0 bases, with 12 bases lying between them. Germline CDR1 and CDR2: MDHEN and SYDVKM.